The T cell receptor beta chain under discussion was sequenced for a study of technical replicates of blood from a handful of donors. The data were produced by immunoSEQ multiplex PCR, yet TCRdb's version contains in-frame clones alone and is incomplete. This repertoire shows about 76,000 clones, approximately 94% found once; its top ten account for 0.3% to 0.5%. This CDR3 region has 14 residues. V shed 0 bases and J shed 4 bases, with 8 bases lying between them. Looked up from germline, CDR1 is SGHRS and CDR2 is YFSETQ. The specimen sequenced was T cells isolated from PBMCs. This chain joins TRBV5-1 and TRBJ1-3; D remains ambiguous. The receptor was isolated from a human donor in good health. CDR3 nucleotide sequence: TGCGCCAGCAGCTTGGGCGGGGAAGGAAACACCATATATTTT. The encoded protein is CASSLGGEGNTIYF.